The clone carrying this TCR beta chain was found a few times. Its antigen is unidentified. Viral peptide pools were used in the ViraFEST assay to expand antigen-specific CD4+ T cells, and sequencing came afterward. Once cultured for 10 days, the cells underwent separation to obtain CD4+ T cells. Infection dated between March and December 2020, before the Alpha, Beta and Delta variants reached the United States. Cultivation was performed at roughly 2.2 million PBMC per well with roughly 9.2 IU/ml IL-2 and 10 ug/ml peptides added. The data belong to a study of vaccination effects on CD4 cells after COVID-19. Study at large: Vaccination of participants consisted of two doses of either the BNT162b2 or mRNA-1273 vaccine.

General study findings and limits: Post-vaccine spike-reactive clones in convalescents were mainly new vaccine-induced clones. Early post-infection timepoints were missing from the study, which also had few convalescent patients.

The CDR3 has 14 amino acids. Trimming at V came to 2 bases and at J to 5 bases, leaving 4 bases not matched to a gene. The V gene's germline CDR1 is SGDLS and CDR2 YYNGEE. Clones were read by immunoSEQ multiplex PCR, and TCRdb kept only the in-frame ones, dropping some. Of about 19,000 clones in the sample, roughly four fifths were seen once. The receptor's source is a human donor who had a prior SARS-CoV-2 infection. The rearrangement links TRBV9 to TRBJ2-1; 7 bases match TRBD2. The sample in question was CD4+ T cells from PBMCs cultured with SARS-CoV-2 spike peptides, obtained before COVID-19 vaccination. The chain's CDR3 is CASSVTSDHNEQFF. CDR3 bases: TGTGCCAGCAGCGTCACTAGCGATCACAATGAGCAGTTCTTC.